These T cell receptor beta chains were read from a single sample in a study of OX40 agonist ivuxolimab in advanced cancers. The table came from immunoSEQ multiplex PCR; TCRdb's copy has only in-frame clones and leaves some out. The profile shows around 89,000 clones, more than 75% of them singletons. Sequencing was performed on CD4+ or CD8+ T cells sorted from blood, taken in a trial of the OX40 agonist ivuxolimab. The receptors shown here come from an adult with an advanced solid tumor such as melanoma, head and neck, liver or kidney cancer. The CDR3 runs from the conserved cysteine through the conserved F or W. A D gene is named only where the DNA matches it firmly. Not every row has a clone size; where given, it reads once, few, many or a size class.

D gene | J gene | V gene | clone size | CDR3 protein | CDR3 DNA
NA | TRBJ1-2 | TRBV20-1 | NA | CSAGHVYGYTF | TGCAGTGCTGGACACGTCTATGGCTACACCTTC
NA | TRBJ1-1 | TRBV4-1 | NA | CASSQVGAEAFF | TGCGCCAGCAGCCAAGTAGGGGCTGAAGCTTTCTTT
NA | TRBJ1-2 | TRBV7-2 | NA | CASSLQGTDYGYTF | TGTGCCAGCAGCTTACAGGGGACTGACTATGGCTACACCTTC
NA | TRBJ1-1 | TRBV28 | NA | CASSTPVDTEAFF | TGTGCCAGCAGCACCCCGGTGGACACTGAAGCTTTCTTT
NA | TRBJ2-3 | TRBV7-7 | NA | CASSLRGSSTDTQYF | TGTGCCAGCAGCTTAAGAGGGTCCAGCACAGATACGCAGTATTTT
NA | TRBJ2-5 | TRBV18 | NA | CASSYNGRETQYF | TGTGCCAGCTCCTACAACGGGCGAGAGACCCAGTACTTC
NA | TRBJ1-2 | TRBV28 | NA | CASSFLAGNGYTF | NA
TRBD2 | TRBJ2-2 | TRBV29-1 | NA | CSVGTSGNTGELFF | TGCAGCGTAGGGACTAGCGGTAACACCGGGGAGCTGTTTTTT
NA | TRBJ2-5 | TRBV18 | NA | CASSPRVADTGKETQYF | TGTGCCAGCTCGCCCCGGGTCGCGGACACTGGGAAAGAGACCCAGTACTTC
TRBD2 | TRBJ2-3 | TRBV9 | once | CASSLDYRGGTDTQYF | TGTGCCAGCAGCCTAGATTACCGGGGGGGCACAGATACGCAGTATTTT
NA | TRBJ1-1 | TRBV10-3 | NA | CAISEVVNTEAFF | TGTGCCATCAGTGAGGTGGTGAACACTGAAGCTTTCTTT
NA | TRBJ2-2 | TRBV19 | once | CASTPTPGLTPGELFF | TGTGCCAGTACCCCTACTCCGGGACTCACCCCCGGGGAGCTGTTTTTT
NA | TRBJ1-5 | TRBV29-1 | few | CSVGKGNQPQHF | TGCAGCGTTGGAAAGGGCAATCAGCCCCAGCATTTT
TRBD1 | TRBJ2-1 | TRBV9 | few | CASSPTGGSYNEQFF | TGTGCCAGCAGCCCGACAGGGGGCTCCTACAATGAGCAGTTCTTC
NA | TRBJ2-3 | TRBV5-1 | NA | CASSLDGPGTDTQYF | TGCGCCAGCAGCTTAGACGGGCCTGGCACAGATACGCAGTATTTT
NA | TRBJ2-1 | TRBV6-4 | NA | CASSDVGGSSYNEQFF | TGTGCCAGCAGTGACGTCGGGGGATCATCCTACAATGAGCAGTTCTTC
NA | TRBJ2-7 | TRBV7-7 | NA | CASSLGESSYEQYF | TGTGCCAGCAGCCTCGGGGAGAGCTCCTACGAGCAGTACTTC
NA | TRBJ1-1 | TRBV29-1 | once | CSVETGFRGTEAFF | TGCAGCGTGGAAACAGGGTTCAGGGGCACTGAAGCTTTCTTT
TRBD1 | TRBJ2-5 | TRBV5-1 | NA | CASSFGGTVKETQYF | TGCGCCAGCAGCTTCGGTGGGACAGTCAAAGAGACCCAGTACTTC
NA | TRBJ2-3 | TRBV18 | NA | CASSPSGVTDTQYF | TGTGCCAGCTCACCAAGCGGTGTCACAGATACGCAGTATTTT
NA | TRBJ1-1 | TRBV30 | NA | CACKLTANTEAFF | TGTGCCTGCAAACTGACAGCGAACACTGAAGCTTTCTTT
NA | TRBJ2-5 | TRBV10-1 | NA | CASIFDSRVGETQYF | TGCGCCAGCATTTTTGATTCGCGGGTTGGGGAGACCCAGTACTTC
NA | TRBJ2-7 | TRBV10-3 | NA | CAIGGRGRTYEQYF | TGTGCCATCGGGGGTAGAGGGCGAACCTACGAGCAGTACTTC
TRBD2 | TRBJ2-3 | TRBV7-2 | NA | CASAFLSGRAGDTQYF | TGTGCCAGCGCCTTTCTTAGCGGGAGGGCCGGAGATACGCAGTATTTT
NA | TRBJ1-3 | TRBV11-2 | few | CASSLDMAVSGNTIYF | TGTGCCAGCAGCTTAGATATGGCAGTATCTGGAAACACCATATATTTT
NA | TRBJ1-5 | TRBV28 | NA | CASSFGTLSNQPQHF | TGTGCCAGCAGTTTTGGAACGCTTAGCAATCAGCCCCAGCATTTT
TRBD1 | TRBJ1-1 | TRBV5-1 | few | CASSLDRGGTEAFF | TGCGCCAGCAGCTTGGACAGGGGAGGAACTGAAGCTTTCTTT
NA | TRBJ2-5 | TRBV7-8 | NA | CASSLGLHVQETQYF | TGTGCCAGCAGCTTAGGCCTACACGTCCAAGAGACCCAGTACTTC
NA | TRBJ2-6 | TRBV29-1 | NA | CSVEEGASGANVLTF | TGCAGCGTTGAAGAAGGCGCGTCTGGGGCCAACGTCCTGACTTTC
NA | TRBJ2-3 | TRBV19 | NA | CASRNQGGTDTQYF | TGTGCCAGTAGGAATCAGGGCGGCACAGATACGCAGTATTTT
NA | TRBJ1-2 | TRBV14 | NA | CASSPDWTQTGNRGYTF | TGTGCCAGCAGCCCTGACTGGACCCAGACGGGTAATCGGGGCTACACCTTC
TRBD1 | TRBJ2-7 | TRBV18 | NA | CASSPQIPDRAEQYF | TGTGCCAGCTCACCACAAATCCCCGACAGGGCCGAGCAGTACTTC
NA | TRBJ2-7 | TRBV28 | NA | CASSFWSVEQYF | TGTGCCAGCAGTTTTTGGTCTGTCGAGCAGTACTTC
TRBD1 | TRBJ2-2 | TRBV19 | once | CASSGQGANTGELFF | TGTGCCAGTAGCGGACAGGGAGCCAACACCGGGGAGCTGTTTTTT
TRBD2 | TRBJ2-5 | TRBV7-9 | NA | CASSLDGGGAFETQYF | TGTGCCAGCAGCTTAGATGGCGGGGGGGCCTTCGAGACCCAGTACTTC
NA | TRBJ1-5 | TRBV19 | NA | CASSRKDYRVHQPQHF | TGTGCCAGTAGTAGAAAGGACTACCGGGTACATCAGCCCCAGCATTTT
TRBD2 | TRBJ2-5 | TRBV5-4 | NA | CASSLGLAAQETQYF | TGTGCCAGCAGCCTGGGACTAGCGGCCCAAGAGACCCAGTACTTC
TRBD1 | TRBJ2-1 | TRBV19 | NA | CASSTLTGDRGLFF | TGTGCCAGTAGTACGCTAACGGGGGACAGGGGGCTGTTCTTC
TRBD2 | TRBJ2-1 | TRBV11-2 | NA | CASSSSRGLAGGYNEQFF | TGTGCCAGCAGCTCCTCTCGTGGTCTAGCGGGGGGGTACAATGAGCAGTTCTTC
NA | TRBJ1-1 | TRBV30 | NA | CAGDPVGDTEAFF | TGTGCCGGGGACCCCGTGGGTGACACTGAAGCTTTCTTT
NA | TRBJ2-2 | TRBV6-5 | NA | CASSYGATGELFF | TGTGCCAGCAGTTACGGGGCCACCGGGGAGCTGTTTTTT
TRBD2 | TRBJ2-1 | TRBV11-2 | NA | CASSLTSGTYNEQFF | TGTGCCAGCAGCTTAACTAGCGGCACCTACAATGAGCAGTTCTTC
NA | TRBJ2-7 | TRBV9 | NA | CASSARGSGAYEQYF | TGTGCCAGCAGCGCTAGAGGGTCAGGAGCCTACGAGCAGTACTTC
TRBD2 | TRBJ2-2 | TRBV10-1 | NA | CASSTSGENTGELFF | TGCGCCAGCAGCACTAGCGGAGAGAACACCGGGGAGCTGTTTTTT
TRBD2 | TRBJ2-3 | TRBV28 | NA | CASSASGRASTDTQYF | TGTGCCAGCAGTGCTAGCGGGAGGGCCTCCACAGATACGCAGTATTTT
NA | TRBJ2-7 | TRBV7-2 | NA | CASSPLGSSYEQYF | TGTGCCAGCAGCCCTTTGGGGAGCTCCTACGAGCAGTACTTC
TRBD1 | TRBJ1-4 | TRBV10-1 | NA | CASSGTGTSEKLFF | TGCGCCAGCAGTGGGACAGGGACAAGTGAAAAACTGTTTTTT
TRBD1 | TRBJ1-5 | TRBV18 | NA | CASSPSGGGQPQHF | TGTGCCAGCTCACCGTCAGGGGGCGGGCAGCCCCAGCATTTT
TRBD1 | TRBJ1-2 | TRBV28 | NA | CASSTGQGTYGYTF | TGTGCCAGCAGTACGGGACAGGGGACCTATGGCTACACCTTC